This TCR beta chain was identified in a study of cytotoxic CD8 clonotypes in ibrutinib-treated CLL. About the research overall: After a median of 68 months, some 15 patients stayed remitted and around 12 progressed; responses had been partial in around 25 and complete in 2. Response specimens were obtained following a median treatment duration of approximately 11 months, with a range of 6 to 36. General study results and limits: Clonality increased at ibrutinib response and stayed stable in sustained remission. At progression, however, it fell back toward baseline.

The repertoire was sequenced with immunoSEQ multiplex PCR; TCRdb's copy has only in-frame clones and lacks some. This table holds 73,000 or so clones, 68% found once. To note about this clone: Its specificity is not known.

The CDR3 length is 15 residues. V was pared by 3 bases and J by 4 bases, with 16 bases between. The germline gives CDR1 SGDLS, CDR2 YYNGEE. The sample consisted of PBMCs, taken after 12 months of ibrutinib treatment. The TCR comes from a human donor with chronic lymphocytic leukemia. The genes are TRBV9 and TRBJ2-5; no clear D. The CDR3 DNA reads as TGTGCCAGCAGCGCCCTTGACACACCCCCAGAGACCCAGTACTTC. Translated: CASSALDTPPETQYF.